This passage covers 8 T cell receptor beta chains from one sample sequenced in a study of CD8 T cells in ankylosing spondylitis. TCRdb reprocessed the 5' RACE reads with MiXCR, giving one entry per CDR3 protein. The sample shows some 150,000 distinct CDR3 sequences, about 10% of them seen only once. The specimen was blood, either unsorted or a sorted T cell fraction (not recorded which). These receptors all come from a female donor with ankylosing spondylitis or in good health (not recorded which).

This clonotype was seen ten or more times. The chain joins TRBV29-1 to TRBJ2-2, with D unclear. Trimming removed 2 bases at V and 0 bases at J, with 7 bases between. CDR1 and CDR2 from the germline V gene are SQVTM and ANQGSEA. The CDR3 has 14 amino acids. This chain's CDR3 is CSVELQSNTGELFF. The CDR3 coding sequence is TGCAGCGTTGAACTTCAATCGAACACCGGGGAGCTGTTTTTT.

At least ten counts were recorded for this clonotype. V usage is TRBV28 and J usage is TRBJ1-2; D ambiguous. Per the germline V gene, CDR1 is MDHEN and CDR2 is SYDVKM. This CDR3 spans 13 amino acids. V was trimmed by 3 bases and J by 7 bases, leaving 12 bases between them. The CDR3 here is CASSFGVVFGYTF. The CDR3 coding sequence is TGTGCCAGCAGTTTCGGGGTTGTCTTTGGCTACACCTTC.

V is TRBV19 and J is TRBJ2-4, with TRBD2 matching 11 bases. The ends lost 3 bases at V and 0 bases at J; junction bases unmatched: 7. The germline CDR1 and CDR2 sequences are LNHDA and SQIVND (reference sequence). This CDR3 contains 18 residues. The DNA for the CDR3 is TGTGCCAGTAGTATGCTCCTAGCGGGAGGTGGAGCCAAAAACATTCAGTACTTC. It yields the protein CASSMLLAGGGAKNIQYF.

In its sample, this clonotype was seen a few times. The V gene is TRBV10-3, the J gene TRBJ1-6; 7 bases match TRBD1. The CDR3 has 13 residues. V shed 7 bases, J shed 7 bases, and the junction held 4 bases outside the gene matches. Per the germline V gene, CDR1 is ENHRY and CDR2 is SYGVKD. In nucleotides, the CDR3 is TGTGCCATCACAGGACAGGAAAATTCACCCCTCCACTTT. Translation gives CAITGQENSPLHF.

This clonotype came up many times. The rearrangement uses TRBV12-3 or TRBV12-4 and TRBJ1-1; 11 bases map to TRBD1. After removal of 5 bases from V and 7 bases from J, the junction contained 6 bases not matched to a gene. The CDR3 spans 14 residues. The CDR3 DNA reads as TGTGCCAGCAGTACGCGGACAGGGGGCGATGAAGCTTTCTTT. Translating gives CASSTRTGGDEAFF.

This clonotype occurred many times. The rearrangement uses TRBV6-2 or TRBV6-3 and TRBJ2-7; D is unresolved. Germline V CDR1 and CDR2: MNHEY, SVGEGT. Deletions cut 7 bases from V and 4 bases from J, with 20 bases between. The CDR3 sequence is 15 residues long. The chain's CDR3 is CASTDATERPYEQYF. The CDR3 DNA sequence: TGTGCCAGCACCGACGCTACAGAAAGACCGTACGAGCAGTACTTC.

At least ten counts were recorded for this clonotype. The chain has TRBV5-6 and TRBJ1-4, with D uncertain. The CDR3 contains 15 residues. The germline V gene encodes CDR1 SGHDT and CDR2 YYEEEE. V was shortened by 4 bases and J by 8 bases, with 18 bases between the two germline ends. In DNA form, the CDR3 reads TGTGCCAGCAGCCCATCGAACCTTACTAGGGAAAAACTGTTTTTT. It yields the protein CASSPSNLTREKLFF. The full variable domain, its missing parts supplied by reference TRBV5-6 and TRBJ1-4, is DAGVTQSPTHLIKTRGQQVTLRCSPKSGHDTVSWYQQALGQGPQFIFQYYEEEERQRGNFPDRFSGHQFPNYSSELNVNALLLGDSALYLCASSPSNLTREKLFFGSGTQLSVL.

This clonotype was seen repeatedly, ten times or more. The chain joins TRBV5-1 to TRBJ1-2; D may be TRBD1 (6 bases). The V end lost 5 bases, the J end lost 0 bases, and 14 bases lay between the germline ends. This CDR3 has 15 residues. CDR1 is SGHRS and CDR2 is YFSETQ in the germline V gene. The CDR3 DNA sequence: TGCGCCAGCAGACAAGGACAGCGACCTAACTATGGCTACACCTTC. It is translated as CASRQGQRPNYGYTF.